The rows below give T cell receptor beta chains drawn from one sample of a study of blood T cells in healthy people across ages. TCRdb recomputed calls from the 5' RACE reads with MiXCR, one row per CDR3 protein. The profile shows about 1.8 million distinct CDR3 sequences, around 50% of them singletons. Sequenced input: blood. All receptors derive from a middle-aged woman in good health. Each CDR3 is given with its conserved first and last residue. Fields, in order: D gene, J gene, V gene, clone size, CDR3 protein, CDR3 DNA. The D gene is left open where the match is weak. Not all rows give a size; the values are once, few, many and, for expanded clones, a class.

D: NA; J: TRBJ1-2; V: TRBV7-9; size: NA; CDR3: CASGREDGYGYTF; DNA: TGTGCCAGCGGTAGGGAAGATGGCTATGGCTACACCTTC
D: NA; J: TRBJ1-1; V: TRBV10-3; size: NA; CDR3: CAISEKYEAFF; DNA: TGTGCCATCAGTGAGAAGTATGAAGCTTTCTTT
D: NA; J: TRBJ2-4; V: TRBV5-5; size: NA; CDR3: CASSFVLAKNIQYF; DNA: TGTGCCAGCAGCTTTGTCCTAGCCAAAAACATTCAGTACTTC
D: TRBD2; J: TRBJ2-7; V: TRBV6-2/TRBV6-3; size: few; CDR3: CASRRASGVYEQYF; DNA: TGTGCCAGCAGACGGGCTAGCGGGGTCTACGAGCAGTACTTC
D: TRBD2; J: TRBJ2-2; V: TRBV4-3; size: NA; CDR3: CASSQDTSGGLSTGELFF; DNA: TGCGCCAGCAGCCAAGATACTAGCGGGGGCCTGAGCACCGGGGAGCTGTTTTTT
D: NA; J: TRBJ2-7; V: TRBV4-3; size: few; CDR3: CASSLDGGQGEQYF; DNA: TGCGCCAGCAGCCTCGATGGGGGGCAAGGTGAGCAGTACTTC
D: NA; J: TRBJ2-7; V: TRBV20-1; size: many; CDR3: CSARGQGGYEQYF; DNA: TGCAGTGCTAGAGGACAGGGAGGCTACGAGCAGTACTTC
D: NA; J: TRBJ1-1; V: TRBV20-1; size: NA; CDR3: CSAHGEGPGEAFF; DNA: TGCAGTGCTCATGGGGAAGGTCCTGGGGAGGCTTTCTTT
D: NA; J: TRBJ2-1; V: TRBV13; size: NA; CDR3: CASSQSGPTNEQFF; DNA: TGTGCCAGCAGCCAATCGGGACCGACGAATGAGCAGTTCTTC
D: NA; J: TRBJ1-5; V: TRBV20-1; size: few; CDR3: CSANGGGNQPQHF; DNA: TGCAGTGCAAACGGGGGTGGCAATCAGCCCCAGCATTTT
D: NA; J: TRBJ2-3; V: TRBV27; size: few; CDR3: CASSFPPSQYF; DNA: TGTGCCAGCAGTTTTCCTCCATCGCAGTATTTT
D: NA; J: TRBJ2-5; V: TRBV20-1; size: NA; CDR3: CSAIFRGETQYF; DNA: TGCAGTGCCATATTTCGGGGAGAGACCCAGTACTTC
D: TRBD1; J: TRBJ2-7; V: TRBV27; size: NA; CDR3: CASSFMGQTTYEQYF; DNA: TGTGCCAGCAGTTTCATGGGACAGACTACCTACGAGCAGTACTTC
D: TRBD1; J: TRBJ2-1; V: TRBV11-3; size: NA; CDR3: CASSLGRGLEQFF; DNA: TGTGCCAGCAGCTTGGGCAGGGGGCTAGAGCAGTTCTTC
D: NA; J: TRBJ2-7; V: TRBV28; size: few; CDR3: CASSDPDYEQYF; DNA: TGTGCCAGCTCCGACCCGGACTACGAGCAGTACTTC
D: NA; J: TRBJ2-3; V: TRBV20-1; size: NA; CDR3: CSVSGGKYTDTQYF; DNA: TGCAGTGTTAGTGGAGGCAAATACACAGATACGCAGTATTTT
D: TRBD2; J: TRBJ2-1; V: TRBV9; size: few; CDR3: CASSVRREGGNEQFF; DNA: TGTGCCAGCAGCGTACGCAGGGAGGGAGGGAATGAGCAGTTCTTC
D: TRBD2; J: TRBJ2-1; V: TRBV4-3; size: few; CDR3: CASSQVSSGGVQFF; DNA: TGCGCCAGCAGCCAAGTCTCTAGCGGGGGGGTGCAGTTCTTC
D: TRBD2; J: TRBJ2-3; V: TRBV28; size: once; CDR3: CASSQTAGGRDTQYF; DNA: TGTGCCAGCAGTCAAACAGCGGGGGGACGGGATACGCAGTATTTT
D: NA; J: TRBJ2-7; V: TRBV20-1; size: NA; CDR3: CSAETASGYEQYF; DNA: TGCAGTGCTGAGACTGCGTCGGGCTACGAGCAGTACTTC
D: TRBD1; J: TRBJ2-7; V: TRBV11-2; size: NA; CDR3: CASSMEDRQINEQYF; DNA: TGTGCCAGCTCCATGGAGGACAGGCAGATCAATGAGCAGTACTTC
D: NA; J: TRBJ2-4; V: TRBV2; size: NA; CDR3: CASRDRSLAKNIQYF; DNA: TGTGCCAGCAGGGACAGATCCCTAGCCAAAAACATTCAGTACTTC
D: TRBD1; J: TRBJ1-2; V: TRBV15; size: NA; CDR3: CATSSDRDRGYTF; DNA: TGTGCCACCAGCAGCGACAGGGATCGCGGCTACACCTTC
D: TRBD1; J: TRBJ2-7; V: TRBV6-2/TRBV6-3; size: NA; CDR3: CASRNTRQGYEQYF; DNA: TGTGCCAGCAGAAACACCCGACAGGGCTACGAGCAGTACTTC
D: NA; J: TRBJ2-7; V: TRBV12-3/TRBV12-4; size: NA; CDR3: CASSEGTGGTYEQYF; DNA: TGTGCCAGCAGTGAAGGGACTGGCGGAACCTACGAGCAGTACTTC
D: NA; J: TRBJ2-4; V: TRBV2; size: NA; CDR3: CASSAWTEKNIQYF; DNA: TGTGCCAGCAGTGCCTGGACAGAGAAAAACATTCAGTACTTC
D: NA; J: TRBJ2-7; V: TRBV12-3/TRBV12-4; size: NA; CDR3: CASSPLAGATTYEQYF; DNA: TGTGCCAGCAGTCCCCTCGCGGGGGCTACCACCTACGAGCAGTACTTC
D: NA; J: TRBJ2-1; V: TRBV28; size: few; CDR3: CASRQNHGEQFF; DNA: TGTGCCAGCAGACAGAACCATGGGGAGCAGTTCTTC
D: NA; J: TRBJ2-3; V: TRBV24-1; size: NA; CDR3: CATSGRRADTQYF; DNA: TGTGCCACCAGTGGCAGACGGGCAGATACGCAGTATTTT
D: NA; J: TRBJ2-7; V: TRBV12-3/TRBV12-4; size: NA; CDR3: CASSLARAPNSYEQYF; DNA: TGTGCCAGCAGTTTAGCGCGGGCACCTAACTCCTACGAGCAGTACTTC
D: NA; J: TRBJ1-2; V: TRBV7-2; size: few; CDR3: CASSLSRRGANYGYTF; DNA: TGTGCCAGCAGCTTATCGAGGAGAGGAGCTAACTATGGCTACACCTTC
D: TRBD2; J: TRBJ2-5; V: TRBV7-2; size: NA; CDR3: CASSLGGVAGGQTQYF; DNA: TGTGCCAGCAGCTTAGGGGGAGTAGCGGGGGGGCAGACCCAGTACTTC
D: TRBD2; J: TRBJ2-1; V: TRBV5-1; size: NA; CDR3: CASSRPSGGVDEQFF; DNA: TGCGCCAGCAGCCGCCCGAGCGGGGGTGTGGACGAGCAGTTCTTC
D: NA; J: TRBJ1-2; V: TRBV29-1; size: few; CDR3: CSVEDPRGLSYGYTF; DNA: TGCAGCGTTGAAGATCCTAGGGGACTCTCCTATGGCTACACCTTC
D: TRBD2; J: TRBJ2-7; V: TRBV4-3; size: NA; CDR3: CTSSQDPSGGGEQYF; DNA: TGCACCAGCAGCCAAGATCCTAGCGGGGGAGGCGAGCAGTACTTC
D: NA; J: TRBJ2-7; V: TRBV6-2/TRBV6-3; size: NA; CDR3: CASSYRPGQPYEQYF; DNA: TGTGCCAGCAGTTACCGACCAGGACAGCCCTACGAGCAGTACTTC
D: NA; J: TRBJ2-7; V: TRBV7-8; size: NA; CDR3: CASSPARGKTYEQYF; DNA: TGTGCCAGCAGCCCCGCGCGTGGCAAGACCTACGAGCAGTACTTC
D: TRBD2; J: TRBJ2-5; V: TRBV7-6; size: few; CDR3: CASSYSGGPVETQYF; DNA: TGTGCCAGCAGCTATAGCGGGGGTCCAGTAGAGACCCAGTACTTC
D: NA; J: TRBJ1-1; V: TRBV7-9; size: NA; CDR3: CASSLATGNRAFF; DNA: TGTGCCAGCAGCTTAGCGACCGGGAATCGGGCTTTCTTT
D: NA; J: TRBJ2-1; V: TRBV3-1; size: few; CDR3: CASSQRLAYNEQFF; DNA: TGTGCCAGCAGCCAGCGACTCGCATACAATGAGCAGTTCTTC
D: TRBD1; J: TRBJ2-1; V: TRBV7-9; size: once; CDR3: CASSLPDRGDNEQFF; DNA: TGTGCCAGCAGCTTACCGGACAGGGGCGACAATGAGCAGTTCTTC
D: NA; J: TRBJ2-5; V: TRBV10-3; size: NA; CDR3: CAISGQTEQETQYF; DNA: TGTGCCATCAGTGGGCAGACAGAACAAGAGACCCAGTACTTC
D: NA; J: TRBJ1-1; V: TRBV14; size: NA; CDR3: CASSHGQSHMNTEAFF; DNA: TGTGCCAGCAGCCATGGCCAGTCCCACATGAACACTGAAGCTTTCTTT
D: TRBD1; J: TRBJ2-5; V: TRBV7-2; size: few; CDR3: CASSTWTGRLMETQYF; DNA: TGTGCCAGCAGCACTTGGACAGGGAGATTGATGGAGACCCAGTACTTC
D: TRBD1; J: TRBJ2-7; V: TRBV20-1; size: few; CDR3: CSAEDRESYEQYF; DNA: TGCAGTGCTGAGGACAGGGAGTCCTACGAGCAGTACTTC